This T cell receptor (beta chain) was captured in a study of blood T cell repertoires in COVID-19. On the study more broadly: Collection of acute and convalescent COVID-19 samples took place in the United States, Italy and Spain. T cells, B-cell-depleted T cells, or PBMCs supplied cDNA or gDNA.

In the authors' methods: Reference gene primer amplification gave nucleated cell count estimates. Only in-frame clones appear in the TCRdb table, and some are missing; sequencing was by immunoSEQ multiplex PCR. The V and J calls and clone size are taken from that table; D and trimming were inferred from the DNA. This table has 250,000 to 300,000 clones, approximately 88% appearing once. This clone turned up a few times. Germline CDR1 and CDR2: LGHDT and YNNKEL (reference sequence). This CDR3 comprises 16 residues. V lost 5 bases and J lost 6; bases outside the gene matches: 8. Sequencing was performed on peripheral blood. The genes are TRBV3-1 (or the pseudogene TRBV3-2) and TRBJ1-6, with 9 bases that match TRBD1. The receptor was derived from a woman in her 30s who had recovered from COVID-19. In DNA, the CDR3 is TGTGCCAGCAGCTATCCGGGACAGGGAGTTAATTCACCCCTCCACTTT. Its protein product is CASSYPGQGVNSPLHF.